These 27 T cell receptor beta chains originate from one sample sequenced in a study of T cell responses to AZD1222 COVID-19 vaccine. Data came from immunoSEQ multiplex PCR; TCRdb stores just in-frame clones and leaves some out. The table has tens of thousands of clones, 89% seen once. Material: peripheral blood, obtained on day 0 of AZD1222 vaccination. All receptors derive from an adult in good health.

This chain connects TRBV10-1 to TRBJ2-3; possible D gene TRBD2, 6 bases. Germline assignment: CDR1 WNHNN and CDR2 SYGVQD (reference sequence). The germline V and J ends were trimmed by 10 bases and 3 bases, with 11 bases remaining between them. This CDR3 is built from 12 residues. The DNA for the CDR3 is TGCGCCACCCGGGACTGGACAGATACGCAGTATTTT. This sequence encodes CATRDWTDTQYF.

The J gene is TRBJ2-6, the V gene TRBV7-3; a weak D match, TRBD2 (6 bases). V lost 6 bases and J 0 bases, leaving 15 bases between the germline ends. This CDR3 contains 17 residues. The germline V gene encodes CDR1 SGHTA and CDR2 FQGTGA. CDR3 protein: CASRNPGLDSGANVLTF. Written as DNA, the CDR3 is TGTGCCAGCAGGAACCCGGGACTGGACTCTGGGGCCAACGTCCTGACTTTC. Variable domain in full (rest from reference TRBV7-3 and TRBJ2-6): GAGVSQTPSNKVTEKGKYVELRCDPISGHTALYWYRQSLGQGPEFLIYFQGTGAADDSGLPNDRFFAVRPEGSVSTLKIQRTERGDSAVYLCASRNPGLDSGANVLTFGAGSRLTVL.

CDR3 sequence reads: CASSTAYRGQNEQYF. CDR3 DNA: TGTGCCAGCAGCACCGCTTACAGGGGGCAAAACGAGCAGTACTTC. The chain employs TRBV7-8 and TRBJ2-7; 9 nucleotides agree with TRBD1. This CDR3 comprises 15 residues. Unmatched junction bases numbered 10, after V lost 5 bases and J lost 5 bases. Germline loops: CDR1 SGHVS, CDR2 FQNEAQ.

This chain joins TRBV7-6 and TRBJ2-2; 10 nucleotides agree with TRBD2. The CDR3 totals 16 residues. The germline V gene has CDR1 SGHVS and CDR2 FNYEAQ. V lost 5 bases, J lost 7 bases, and 10 bases stayed unmatched. The CDR3 sequence: CASSRTSGIVIGELFF. The CDR3 DNA reads as TGTGCCAGCAGCCGTACTAGCGGGATAGTAATCGGGGAGCTGTTTTTT.

J is TRBJ2-3 and V is TRBV10-3, with TRBD1 matching over 7 bases. This CDR3 comprises 16 residues. Germline CDR1 ENHRY, CDR2 SYGVKD. V gave up 5 bases and J gave up 3 bases; unmatched junction bases: 11. CDR3 DNA: TGTGCCATCAGTAGGGTAAGGCGACAGGGTACAGATACGCAGTATTTT. Protein sequence: CAISRVRRQGTDTQYF.

The chain employs TRBV11-2 and TRBJ2-7, with 7 positions matching TRBD1. Germline V gene sequence: CDR1 SGHAT, CDR2 FQNNGV. The V gene end was trimmed by 4 bases and the J gene end by 2 bases; junction bases not matched to a gene: 14. The CDR3 has 17 residues. CDR3 amino acids: CASSYQTGLIFTYEQYF. The DNA for the CDR3 is TGTGCCAGCAGCTACCAGACAGGGCTGATTTTCACCTACGAGCAGTACTTC.

This chain links TRBV5-1 with TRBJ1-6; D is possibly TRBD1 (6 bases). CDR1 and CDR2 from the germline V gene are SGHRS and YFSETQ. The CDR3 runs to 16 residues. V was pared by 2 bases and J by 7 bases, with 16 bases between. The chain's CDR3 is CASSFAPGQNNSPLHF. The CDR3 DNA reads TGCGCCAGCAGCTTCGCCCCGGGACAAAACAATTCACCCCTCCACTTT.

This clone was recorded a few times. This chain uses TRBV9 with TRBJ2-1; D is possibly TRBD1 (6 bases). Trimming pared 5 bases from V and 8 bases from J, leaving 17 bases between. CDR3 size: 14 residues. Germline loops: CDR1 SGDLS, CDR2 YYNGEE. The CDR3: CASSGTLLIDEQFF. In DNA, the CDR3 is TGTGCCAGCAGTGGGACACTGCTTATAGATGAGCAGTTCTTC.

The gene calls are TRBV5-6 and TRBJ2-7; 12 bases map to TRBD2. V dropped 4 bases and J dropped 9; count of bases not matched to a gene: 8. The CDR3 length is 14 residues. Germline CDR1 SGHDT, CDR2 YYEEEE. This chain's CDR3 is CASSDLAGGPVQYF. Written as DNA, the CDR3 is TGTGCCAGCAGCGATCTAGCGGGGGGGCCTGTGCAGTACTTC.

In this sample, this clone turned up once. The chain carries TRBV7-9 and TRBJ2-5; D unclear. The germline V and J ends were trimmed by 2 bases and 4 bases, with 23 bases remaining between them. The CDR3 runs 18 residues. The germline V gene encodes CDR1 SEHNR and CDR2 FQNEAQ (reference sequence). CDR3 protein: CASSLIGPLSRVLETQYF. The CDR3 bases are TGTGCCAGCAGCTTAATAGGCCCTTTATCCCGGGTATTAGAGACCCAGTACTTC.

The chain links TRBV9 to TRBJ1-3, with no clear D. CDR3 length equals 14 residues. Trimming took off 3 bases at V and 4 bases at J, with 11 bases between the two ends. The germline V gene has CDR1 SGDLS and CDR2 YYNGEE. In DNA, the CDR3 is TGTGCCAGCAGCGAGATGCCAGAGGGAAACACCATATATTTT. It translates to CASSEMPEGNTIYF.

This clone is a singleton in its sample. V usage is TRBV2 and J usage is TRBJ1-2; D remains unclear. CDR3 length equals 15 residues. Germline assignment: CDR1 SNHLY and CDR2 FYNNEI. Trimming took 2 bases from V and 5 from J, leaving 15 bases between them. The CDR3 protein is CASSETGKTTYGYTF. DNA for the CDR3: TGTGCCAGCAGTGAAACGGGGAAGACGACGTATGGCTACACCTTC.

The gene calls are TRBV10-3 and TRBJ2-1; 14 nucleotides line up with TRBD2. The length of the CDR3 is 14 residues. Trimming removed 9 bases from V and 5 bases from J; junction bases left unmatched: 3. The germline CDR1 and CDR2 sequences are ENHRY and SYGVKD. Here the CDR3 reads CAMGTSGRNNEQFF. CDR3 DNA sequence: TGTGCCATGGGGACTAGCGGGAGAAACAATGAGCAGTTCTTC.

The chain joins TRBV19 to TRBJ1-6; D is perhaps TRBD1 (5 bases). Trimming removed 10 bases at V and 3 bases at J, with 10 bases between. The CDR3 is made up of 13 amino acids. Germline V gives CDR1 LNHDA, CDR2 SQIVND (reference sequence). The CDR3 is CATKQDYNSPLHF. CDR3 nucleotides: TGTGCCACCAAACAGGACTATAATTCACCCCTCCACTTT.

The chain carries TRBV29-1 and TRBJ2-7; 8 nucleotides line up with TRBD2. Germline V gene sequence: CDR1 SQVTM, CDR2 ANQGSEA. The ends lost 2 bases at V and 2 bases at J; junction bases unmatched: 5. The CDR3 is 14 amino acids. The CDR3 coding sequence is TGCAGCGTTGAATCAGCGGGAGTTCCCTACGAGCAGTACTTC. Translating gives CSVESAGVPYEQYF.

This chain connects TRBV5-8 to TRBJ1-4; TRBD1 might be the D (5 bases). The germline gives CDR1 SGHTS, CDR2 YDEGEE. V was pared by 2 bases and J by 7 bases, with 12 bases between. There are 14 residues in the CDR3. CDR3: CASSFGGAGEKLFF. DNA for the CDR3: TGTGCCAGCAGCTTTGGAGGGGCCGGTGAAAAACTGTTTTTT.

The genes are TRBV12-3 or TRBV12-4 and TRBJ1-2, with 7 bases aligning to TRBD1. Unmatched junction bases numbered 4, after V lost 3 bases and J lost 6 bases. This CDR3 comprises 13 residues. This chain's CDR3 is CASSFGGGDGYTF. CDR3 in DNA: TGTGCCAGCAGTTTTGGAGGGGGCGATGGCTACACCTTC.

The V call is TRBV7-9, the J call TRBJ1-6, with D perhaps matching TRBD1 (5 bases). The CDR3 runs to 14 residues. Looked up from germline, CDR1 is SEHNR and CDR2 is FQNEAQ (reference sequence). V was cut by 3 bases and J by 10 bases, with 13 bases left in between. CDR3 DNA: TGTGCCAGCAGCTTGAGGGGAGAAGGGTCACCCCTCCACTTT. Its protein is CASSLRGEGSPLHF.

This chain uses TRBV5-1 with TRBJ2-3, with 9 nucleotides matching TRBD1. This CDR3 contains 14 residues. From germline, CDR1 is SGHRS and CDR2 YFSETQ. Trimming took 7 bases from V and 2 from J; bases not matched to a gene: 5. The CDR3, as DNA: TGCGCCAGCCGGACAGGGGTTATCACAGATACGCAGTATTTT. Translation: CASRTGVITDTQYF.

The rearrangement joins TRBV9 to TRBJ1-2, with D hard to call. This CDR3 region has 13 residues. V gave up 4 bases and J gave up 4 bases, with 11 bases separating them. From germline, CDR1 is SGDLS and CDR2 YYNGEE. The CDR3 nucleotides are TGTGCCAGCAGCACCGGGTCACCCTATGGCTACACCTTC. Its protein product is CASSTGSPYGYTF.

The chain links TRBV19 to TRBJ2-3; 9 bases line up with TRBD2. V lost 5 bases, J lost 1 base, and 4 bases stayed unmatched. This CDR3 contains 15 residues. Germline V gene sequence: CDR1 LNHDA, CDR2 SQIVND (reference sequence). The CDR3 reads CASSPIAGGTDTQYF. The CDR3 nucleotides are TGTGCCAGTAGTCCCATAGCGGGGGGCACAGATACGCAGTATTTT.

This clone was picked up one time. V and J are TRBV4-2 and TRBJ2-1; D remains ambiguous. The length of the CDR3 is 16 residues. Trimming removed 0 bases from V and 0 bases from J, with 9 bases in between. In germline, CDR1 is LGHNA, CDR2 YNFKEQ. CDR3: CASSQDAESSYNEQFF. In DNA, the CDR3 is TGTGCCAGCAGCCAAGATGCGGAGAGCTCCTACAATGAGCAGTTCTTC.

This rearrangement joins TRBV4-3 to TRBJ1-2, with TRBD1 matching over 7 bases. Trimming took 3 bases from V and 1 from J; bases not matched to a gene: 5. Per the germline V gene, CDR1 is LGHNA and CDR2 is YSLEER. The CDR3 runs to 15 residues. In nucleotides, the CDR3 is TGCGCCAGCAGCCACCCACAGGGGATTAACTATGGCTACACCTTC. Its protein is CASSHPQGINYGYTF.

V and J are TRBV5-5 and TRBJ1-1; 9 positions match TRBD1. The J segment lost 7 bases and the V segment lost 5 bases, leaving 9 bases of the junction unmatched. The V gene's germline CDR1 is SGHKS and CDR2 YYEKEE (reference sequence). This CDR3 is built from 14 residues. The CDR3 coding sequence is TGTGCCAGCAGTCGGACAGGGGAGAGGGGTGAAGCTTTCTTT. Translating it yields CASSRTGERGEAFF.

The sample holds a few counts of this clone. The chain combines TRBV6-5 with TRBJ2-2; tentative D call: TRBD1 (6 bases). This CDR3 has 14 amino acids. Trimming cost V 8 bases and J 0 bases, with 10 bases left between them. Germline V gene sequence: CDR1 MNHEY, CDR2 SVGAGI. The CDR3 loop reads CASDRNANTGELFF. The CDR3 nucleotides are TGTGCCAGCGACAGGAACGCGAACACCGGGGAGCTGTTTTTT.

The genes are TRBV20-1 and TRBJ1-1, with D hard to call. CDR3 length equals 11 residues. V was shortened by 2 bases and J by 4 bases, with 5 bases between the two germline ends. The germline CDR1 and CDR2 sequences are DFQATT and SNEGSKA (reference sequence). In DNA form, the CDR3 reads TGCAGTGCTAGACGAAGCACTGAAGCTTTCTTT. Translated: CSARRSTEAFF.

The V and J genes are TRBV7-2 and TRBJ1-3; D remains unclear. CDR3 length: 14 residues. From germline, CDR1 is SGHTA and CDR2 FQGNSA. The ends were cut back, 5 bases at V and 4 bases at J, with 12 bases in the middle. The CDR3 spells CASSLDHRGNTIYF. The CDR3 DNA reads as TGTGCCAGCAGCCTCGACCATAGAGGAAACACCATATATTTT.